This T cell receptor (beta chain) was observed in a study of radiotherapy plus CTLA-4 blockade in lung cancer. Study-level points and caveats: In blood, early T cell clone dynamics reportedly predicted response best, together with interferon-beta.

Only in-frame clones appear in the TCRdb table, and some are missing; sequencing was by immunoSEQ multiplex PCR. The repertoire holds tens of thousands of clones, with 70% to 80% as singletons. Trimming left V 2 bases short and J 7 bases short, with 12 bases between. There are 15 residues in the CDR3. CDR1 and CDR2 from the germline V gene are MDHEN and SYDVKM. For this clone: Its antigen remains unidentified.

Specimen: peripheral blood, collected from a patient treated with radiotherapy plus ipilimumab. The source is a human donor with non-small cell lung cancer who had stable disease on radiotherapy plus ipilimumab. J is TRBJ1-6 and V is TRBV28; D possibly corresponds to TRBD1 (6 bases). The CDR3 DNA is TGTGCCAGCAGTTTAGCAGGGGTTGGGAATTCACCCCTCCACTTT. This gives the protein CASSLAGVGNSPLHF.